This TCR beta chain was retrieved from a study of healthy donors' naive CD4 and CD8 T cells. Study outcomes and limitations: Alpha and beta chains were sequenced in bulk without pairing. Positive CDR3 charge linked to CD4+ cells, negative to CD8+ cells.

This clonotype was found once. As yet, its antigen is unknown. Sorting defined naive CD4+ as CD4+CD8-CD45RO-CD45RA+ and naive CD8+ as CD8+CD4-CD45RA+CD27bright. Germline V gene data show CDR1 as SQVTM and CDR2 as ANQGSEA. There are 11 residues in the CDR3. V lost 2 bases to trimming and J lost 9 bases, with 9 bases between them. A linear amplification protocol produced the TCR libraries from 500 ng of total RNA. TCRdb recomputed calls from the reads with MiXCR, one row per CDR3 protein. The sample carries 200,000 or so distinct CDR3 sequences, 65% to 75% recorded once. The rearrangement links TRBV29-1 to TRBJ2-3; D is undetermined. The sequence was collected from a pool of human donors in good health; the sample pools cells from several healthy donors. Sequencing input: naive CD4+ and CD8+ T cells sorted from blood, pooled from several donors. The CDR3 reads CSVERSRTQYF. Written as DNA, the CDR3 is TGCAGCGTTGAACGGAGCCGAACGCAGTATTTT.